Listed below are T cell receptor beta chains from one sample, sequenced in a study of shared clonotypes between healthy human individuals. The repertoire was sequenced with immunoSEQ multiplex PCR; TCRdb's copy has only in-frame clones and lacks some. The repertoire holds millions of clones, more than 85% seen once, with 0.39% in the top ten. Specimen: naive CD4+ T cells from PBMCs. The receptors derive from a man younger than 35 in good health. Some clones in this sample may be carry-over from other donors' samples. Both conserved end residues are part of each CDR3. D genes are given only for firm matches.

D	V	J	CDR3
-	TRBV5-1	TRBJ2-2	CASSLAGQGELFF
TRBD2	TRBV4-2	TRBJ2-5	CASSQEASGDPIQYF
TRBD1	TRBV19	TRBJ2-1	CASSPGGIYNEQFF
-	TRBV2	TRBJ2-1	CASRGRDEQFF
-	TRBV2	TRBJ2-5	CASIKQHQETQYF
TRBD2	TRBV6-5	TRBJ2-1	CATRGGYEQFF
-	TRBV6-4	TRBJ1-1	CASSPEGGLNTEAFF
-	TRBV7-3	TRBJ2-7	CASSSPGAPYEQYF
-	TRBV7-3	TRBJ1-1	CASSSQYNTEAFF
TRBD1	TRBV11-2	TRBJ2-7	CASSRQGPKSYEQYF
-	TRBV5-1	TRBJ2-1	CASSLGLDRYNEQFF
-	TRBV28	TRBJ2-6	CASRRRDSGANVLTF
-	TRBV23-1	TRBJ2-5	CARGHQETQYF
-	TRBV5-1	TRBJ2-7	CASSLSPPQHEQYF
TRBD2	TRBV7-2	TRBJ2-1	CASGLAGDSYNEQFF
-	TRBV7-9	TRBJ2-3	CASSRYRGPTDTQYF
-	TRBV18	TRBJ2-7	CASSETETYEQYF
-	TRBV11-1	TRBJ1-1	CASSLGRGLNTEAFF